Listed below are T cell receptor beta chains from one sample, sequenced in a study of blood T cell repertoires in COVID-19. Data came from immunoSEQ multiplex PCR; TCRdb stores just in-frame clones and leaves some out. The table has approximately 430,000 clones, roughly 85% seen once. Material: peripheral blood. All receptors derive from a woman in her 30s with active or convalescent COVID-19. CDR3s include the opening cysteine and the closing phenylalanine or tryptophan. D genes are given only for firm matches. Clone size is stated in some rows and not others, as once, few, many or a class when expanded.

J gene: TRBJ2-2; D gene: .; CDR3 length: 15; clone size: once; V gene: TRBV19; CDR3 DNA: TGTGCCAGTAGTATATTGAGCGCGAACATCGGGGAGCTGTTTTTT; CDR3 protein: CASSILSANIGELFF
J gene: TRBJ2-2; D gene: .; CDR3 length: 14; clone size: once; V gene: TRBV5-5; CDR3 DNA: TGTGCCAGCAGCTTTCAATTCGGGGCCGGGGAGCTGTTTTTT; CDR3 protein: CASSFQFGAGELFF
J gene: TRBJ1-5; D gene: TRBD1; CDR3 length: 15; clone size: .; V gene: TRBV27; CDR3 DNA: TGTGCCAGCAGTTTGTGGACAGGCCTAAATCAGCCCCAGCATTTT; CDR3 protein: CASSLWTGLNQPQHF
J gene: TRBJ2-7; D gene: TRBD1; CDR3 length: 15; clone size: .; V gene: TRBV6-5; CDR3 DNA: TGTGCCAGCAATAGTTACGGACAGGGGGCTCCCGAGCAGTACTTC; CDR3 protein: CASNSYGQGAPEQYF
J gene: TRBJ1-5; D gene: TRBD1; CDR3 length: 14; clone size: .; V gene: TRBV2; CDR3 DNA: TGTGCCAGCAAGGAGAAGGGGGCATATCAGCCCCAGCATTTT; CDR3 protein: CASKEKGAYQPQHF
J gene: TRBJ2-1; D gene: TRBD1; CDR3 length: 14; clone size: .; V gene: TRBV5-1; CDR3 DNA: TGCGCCAGCAGCTTGGGGGACAGGGTCGATGAGCAGTTCTTC; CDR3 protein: CASSLGDRVDEQFF
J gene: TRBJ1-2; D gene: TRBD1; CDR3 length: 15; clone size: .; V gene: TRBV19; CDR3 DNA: TGTGCCAGTATCCCCCAGGGGGCTGATAACTATGGCTACACCTTC; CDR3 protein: CASIPQGADNYGYTF
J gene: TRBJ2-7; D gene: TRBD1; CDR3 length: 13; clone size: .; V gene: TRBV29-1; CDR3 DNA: TGCAGCGTTGAAGTTGGGACAGGGAACGAGCAGTACTTC; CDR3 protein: CSVEVGTGNEQYF
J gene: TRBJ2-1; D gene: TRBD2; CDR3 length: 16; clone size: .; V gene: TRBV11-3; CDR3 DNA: TGTGCCAGCAGCTCCAGAGGGACTAGCAATGGCGATGAGCAGTTCTTC; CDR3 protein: CASSSRGTSNGDEQFF
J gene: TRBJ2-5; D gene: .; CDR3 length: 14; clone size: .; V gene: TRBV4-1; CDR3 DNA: TGCGCCAGCAGCCAAGATAGGGAGCGGGAGACCCAGTACTTC; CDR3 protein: CASSQDRERETQYF
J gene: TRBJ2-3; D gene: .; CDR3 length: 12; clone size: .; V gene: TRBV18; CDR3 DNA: TGTGCCAGCTTAGAGGGCCAACATACGCAGTATTTT; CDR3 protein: CASLEGQHTQYF
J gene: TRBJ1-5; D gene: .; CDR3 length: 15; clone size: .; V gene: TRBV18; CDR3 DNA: TGTGCCAGCTCACCTCCCGCGGGGGGCGGGCAGCCCCAGCATTTT; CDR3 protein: CASSPPAGGGQPQHF
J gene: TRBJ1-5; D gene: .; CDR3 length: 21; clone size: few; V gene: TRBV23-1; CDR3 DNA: TGCGCCAGCAGTCAATATCCCTCTTCGGTCAGGGCCACTTATAGCAATCAGCCCCAGCATTTT; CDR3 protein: CASSQYPSSVRATYSNQPQHF
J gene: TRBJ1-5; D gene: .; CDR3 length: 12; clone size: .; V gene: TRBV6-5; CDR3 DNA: TGTGCCAGCATGGAGGGTGGCCAGCCCCAGCATTTT; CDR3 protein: CASMEGGQPQHF
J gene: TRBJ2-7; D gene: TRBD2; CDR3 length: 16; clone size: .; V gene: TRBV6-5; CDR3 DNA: TGTGCCAGCAGTTTACCGGGACTAGCGGGATCCTACGAGCAGTACTTC; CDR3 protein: CASSLPGLAGSYEQYF
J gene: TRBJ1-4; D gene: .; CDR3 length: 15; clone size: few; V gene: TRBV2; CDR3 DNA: TGTGCCAGCAGCCCCGCCATACGGGTCGGGGAAAAACTGTTTTTT; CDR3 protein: CASSPAIRVGEKLFF
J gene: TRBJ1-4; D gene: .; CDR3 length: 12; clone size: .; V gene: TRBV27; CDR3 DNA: TGTGCCAGCAGGGGAGGAAATGAAAAACTGTTTTTT; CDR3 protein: CASRGGNEKLFF
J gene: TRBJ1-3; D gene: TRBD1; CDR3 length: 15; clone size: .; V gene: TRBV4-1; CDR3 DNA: TGCGCCAGCAGCCAAATAACAGGGGTCGGAAACACCATATATTTT; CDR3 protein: CASSQITGVGNTIYF
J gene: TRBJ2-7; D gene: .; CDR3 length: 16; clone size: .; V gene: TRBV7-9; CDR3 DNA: TGTGCCAGCAGCTTCCTTCCCGGGTCCAACTCCTACGAGCAGTACTTC; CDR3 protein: CASSFLPGSNSYEQYF
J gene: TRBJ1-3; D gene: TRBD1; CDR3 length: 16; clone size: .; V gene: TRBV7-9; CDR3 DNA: TGTGCCAGCAGCTTCTCGACAGGGTTTTCAGGAAACACCATATATTTT; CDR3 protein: CASSFSTGFSGNTIYF
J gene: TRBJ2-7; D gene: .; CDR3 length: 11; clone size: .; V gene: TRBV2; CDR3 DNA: TGTGCCAGCAGTGACGGGTCCGAGCAGTACTTC; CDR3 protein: CASSDGSEQYF
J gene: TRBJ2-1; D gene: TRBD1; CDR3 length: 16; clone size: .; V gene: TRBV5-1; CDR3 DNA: TGCGCCAGCAGCTTGCTAACCGGGACAGCCTACAATGAGCAGTTCTTC; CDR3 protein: CASSLLTGTAYNEQFF
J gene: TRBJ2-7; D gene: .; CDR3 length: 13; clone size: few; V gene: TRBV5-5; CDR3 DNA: TGTGCCAGCAGCGGTACTCTAACCTACGAGCAGTACTTC; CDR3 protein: CASSGTLTYEQYF
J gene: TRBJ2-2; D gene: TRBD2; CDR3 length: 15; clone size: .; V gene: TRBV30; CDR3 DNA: TGTGCCTGGAGTAGCGGGACTATCAACACCGGGGAGCTGTTTTTT; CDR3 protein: CAWSSGTINTGELFF